A selection of T cell receptor beta chains follows, all from one sample in a study of blood T cell repertoires in COVID-19. Clones were sequenced by immunoSEQ multiplex PCR, and TCRdb holds only the in-frame ones, with some missing. The sample has more than 70,000 clones; roughly 80% are singletons. The material sequenced was peripheral blood. The receptors derive from an elderly woman with active or convalescent COVID-19. The CDR3 runs from the conserved cysteine through the conserved F or W. Each record gives: V gene, clone size, J gene, D gene, CDR3 protein, CDR3 DNA. The D gene is left open where the match is weak. Size is stated for part of the rows, as once, few or many counts, or as a class when the clone is expanded.

TRBV18	few	TRBJ2-7	TRBD2	CASSPRLAGATYEQYF	TGTGCCAGCTCACCACGGCTCGCGGGAGCCACCTACGAGCAGTACTTC
TRBV6-5	NA	TRBJ2-7	TRBD1	CASTAGQGSSYEQYF	TGTGCCAGCACTGCGGGACAGGGGTCGTCCTACGAGCAGTACTTC
TRBV7-2	NA	TRBJ2-2	NA	CASSSVMNTGELFF	TGTGCCAGCAGTTCCGTAATGAACACCGGGGAGCTGTTTTTT
TRBV4-1	NA	TRBJ2-7	TRBD2	CASSQVGRTSSGEQYF	TGCGCCAGCAGCCAAGTCGGGCGGACTAGCTCGGGGGAGCAGTACTTC
TRBV6-5	NA	TRBJ2-5	TRBD2	CASRGLAGGETQYF	TGTGCCAGCAGGGGATTAGCGGGGGGAGAGACCCAGTACTTC
TRBV2	NA	TRBJ1-2	NA	CASSKGTLNYGYTF	TGTGCCAGCAGCAAAGGGACACTCAACTATGGCTACACCTTC
TRBV19	NA	TRBJ1-1	NA	CASSQQGVSTEAFF	TGTGCCAGTAGCCAACAGGGTGTAAGCACTGAAGCTTTCTTT
TRBV23-1	NA	TRBJ1-5	TRBD1	CASSQWARGRRQPQHF	TGCGCCAGCAGTCAATGGGCCAGGGGGCGACGTCAGCCCCAGCATTTT
TRBV7-8	once	TRBJ2-7	TRBD2	CASSRPGGAGGLNEQYF	TGTGCCAGCAGCCGCCCGGGGGGCGCGGGAGGGCTGAACGAGCAGTACTTC
TRBV7-2	NA	TRBJ1-3	NA	CASSLELALRGNTIYF	TGTGCCAGCAGCTTAGAACTGGCCTTGAGGGGAAACACCATATATTTT
TRBV5-1	NA	TRBJ2-1	TRBD2	CASSQGLGSYNEQFF	TGCGCCAGCAGCCAAGGACTAGGATCCTACAATGAGCAGTTCTTC
TRBV21-1	NA	TRBJ1-1	NA	CAERRGFRDTDTEAFF	TGTGCCGAACGACGGGGCTTCCGGGACACAGACACTGAAGCTTTCTTT
TRBV28	NA	TRBJ1-1	NA	CASSPPTTGHLKKAFF	TGTGCCAGCAGTCCCCCAACGACGGGACATCTTAAAAAAGCTTTCTTT
TRBV6-5	NA	TRBJ1-6	TRBD1	CASSFRQGPNSPLHF	TGTGCCAGCAGTTTCAGACAGGGTCCTAATTCACCCCTCCACTTT
TRBV6-2/TRBV6-3	NA	TRBJ1-5	NA	CASSAGSSNQPQHF	TGTGCCAGCAGTGCAGGGTCTAGCAATCAGCCCCAGCATTTT
TRBV11-2	NA	TRBJ1-2	NA	CASSSQRGNYGYTF	TGTGCCAGCAGCTCTCAACGGGGTAACTATGGCTACACCTTC
TRBV9	NA	TRBJ1-3	NA	CASSVGSYQGSGNTIYF	TGTGCCAGCAGCGTAGGGAGTTATCAGGGCTCTGGAAACACCATATATTTT
TRBV6-2/TRBV6-3	NA	TRBJ2-1	TRBD2	CASSSNIGGGRSYNEQFF	TGTGCCAGCAGTTCGAATATTGGGGGAGGGAGGTCCTACAATGAGCAGTTCTTC
TRBV19	NA	TRBJ2-7	TRBD2	CASTPVAGGIYEQYF	TGTGCCAGTACTCCCGTCGCGGGGGGCATCTACGAGCAGTACTTC
TRBV3-1/TRBV3-2	NA	TRBJ2-1	NA	CASSHSRVGNNEQFF	TGTGCCAGCAGCCACTCCAGGGTTGGAAACAATGAGCAGTTCTTC
TRBV7-9	NA	TRBJ2-7	TRBD2	CASSPSSGAYEQYF	TGTGCCAGCAGCCCATCTAGCGGAGCCTACGAGCAGTACTTC
TRBV6-2/TRBV6-3	NA	TRBJ2-2	NA	CASSKGNMAGELFF	TGTGCCAGCAGTAAGGGGAATATGGCCGGGGAGCTGTTTTTT
TRBV19	NA	TRBJ2-1	NA	CASSTPQISYNEQFF	TGTGCCAGTAGTACCCCCCAGATCTCCTACAATGAGCAGTTCTTC
TRBV19	NA	TRBJ2-1	TRBD2	CASTIRPFGGGNDNEQFF	TGTGCCAGTACCATCAGGCCCTTTGGGGGAGGGAACGACAATGAGCAGTTCTTC
TRBV11-2	NA	TRBJ1-2	TRBD1	CASSPSQGMKGYTF	TGTGCCAGCAGCCCATCACAGGGGATGAAAGGCTACACCTTC
TRBV6-5	NA	TRBJ1-2	NA	CASSYSVTAGYGYTF	TGTGCCAGCAGTTACTCGGTCACCGCGGGCTATGGCTACACCTTC
TRBV27	NA	TRBJ2-1	NA	CASSLKPGDAYELFF	TGTGCCAGCAGTTTAAAGCCAGGGGATGCCTACGAGCTGTTCTTC
TRBV11-2	few	TRBJ2-7	TRBD1	CASSSGQGIREYEQYF	TGTGCCAGCAGCTCGGGACAGGGCATCAGGGAGTACGAGCAGTACTTC
TRBV7-2	NA	TRBJ2-5	TRBD1	CASSLSDREETQYF	TGTGCCAGCAGCTTATCCGACAGGGAAGAGACCCAGTACTTC
TRBV6-6	once	TRBJ2-1	TRBD1	CASSKQGTAYNEQFF	TGTGCCAGCAGTAAACAGGGGACCGCCTACAATGAGCAGTTCTTC
TRBV12-3/TRBV12-4	NA	TRBJ2-7	NA	CASSFGTYEQYF	TGTGCCAGCAGTTTCGGGACCTACGAGCAGTACTTC
TRBV6-5	once	TRBJ1-1	TRBD1	CASSYSFQGATEAFF	TGTGCCAGCAGTTACTCGTTTCAGGGGGCCACTGAAGCTTTCTTT
TRBV29-1	NA	TRBJ1-1	NA	CSVPGNTEAFF	TGCAGCGTTCCAGGGAACACTGAAGCTTTCTTT
TRBV2	NA	TRBJ2-2	TRBD2	CATTRAGGGGDTGELFF	TGTGCCACCACCCGGGCCGGGGGGGGAGGGGACACCGGGGAGCTGTTTTTT
TRBV19	NA	TRBJ2-5	TRBD1	CASSTRTGRETQYF	TGTGCCAGTAGTACACGGACAGGGAGAGAGACCCAGTACTTC
TRBV6-4	NA	TRBJ2-3	TRBD2	CASSSGAGGPSEDTQYF	TGTGCCAGCAGTTCCGGGGCGGGAGGGCCCTCGGAAGATACGCAGTATTTT
TRBV12-3/TRBV12-4	few	TRBJ1-5	NA	CASSVPSQPQHF	TGTGCCAGCAGTGTCCCATCTCAGCCCCAGCATTTT
TRBV6-6	NA	TRBJ2-5	TRBD2	CASRRISGSWETQYF	TGTGCCAGCAGAAGGATTAGCGGGAGTTGGGAGACCCAGTACTTC
TRBV5-5	NA	TRBJ2-3	NA	CASSLGAGQGDTQYF	TGTGCCAGCAGCCTTGGGGCAGGGCAAGGAGATACGCAGTATTTT
TRBV6-1	NA	TRBJ1-4	TRBD1	CASSDRGLATNEKLFF	TGTGCCAGCAGTGACAGGGGGCTGGCAACTAATGAAAAACTGTTTTTT
TRBV11-3	NA	TRBJ1-1	NA	CASSLPGLHTEAFF	TGTGCCAGCAGCTTACCGGGACTGCACACTGAAGCTTTCTTT
TRBV5-5	medium-sized	TRBJ1-2	NA	CASSLTGNNYGYTF	TGTGCCAGCAGCTTGACAGGGAACAACTATGGCTACACCTTC
TRBV19	NA	TRBJ1-6	TRBD1	CASSMGQGRLGNSPLHF	TGTGCCAGTAGTATGGGACAGGGAAGATTGGGTAATTCACCCCTCCACTTT
TRBV7-2	NA	TRBJ2-7	TRBD2	CASRGVAGVYEQYF	TGTGCCAGCAGAGGTGTAGCGGGAGTCTACGAGCAGTACTTC
TRBV14	once	TRBJ2-7	TRBD2	CASSLAGGPSYEQYF	TGTGCCAGCAGCTTAGCGGGAGGGCCGTCCTACGAGCAGTACTTC
TRBV7-9	NA	TRBJ2-5	NA	CASTLFQGETQYF	TGTGCCAGCACCTTATTTCAGGGAGAGACCCAGTACTTC
TRBV4-1	NA	TRBJ1-2	NA	CASSQESGATRGYTF	TGCGCCAGCAGCCAAGAGTCTGGGGCCACAAGGGGCTACACCTTC
TRBV5-4	NA	TRBJ2-2	TRBD2	CASSLGGLAGGPGTGELFF	TGTGCCAGCAGCTTAGGAGGACTAGCGGGAGGGCCCGGTACCGGGGAGCTGTTTTTT
TRBV7-2	NA	TRBJ1-1	NA	CASSSLFGNTEAFF	TGTGCCAGCAGCTCACTATTCGGGAACACTGAAGCTTTCTTT
TRBV5-5	NA	TRBJ2-5	TRBD1	CASSLGLGTGAETQYF	TGTGCCAGCAGCTTGGGTTTGGGGACAGGTGCAGAGACCCAGTACTTC
TRBV6-6	medium-sized	TRBJ2-7	TRBD2	CASSLGGAQYEQYF	TGTGCCAGCAGCCTCGGGGGGGCTCAGTACGAGCAGTACTTC